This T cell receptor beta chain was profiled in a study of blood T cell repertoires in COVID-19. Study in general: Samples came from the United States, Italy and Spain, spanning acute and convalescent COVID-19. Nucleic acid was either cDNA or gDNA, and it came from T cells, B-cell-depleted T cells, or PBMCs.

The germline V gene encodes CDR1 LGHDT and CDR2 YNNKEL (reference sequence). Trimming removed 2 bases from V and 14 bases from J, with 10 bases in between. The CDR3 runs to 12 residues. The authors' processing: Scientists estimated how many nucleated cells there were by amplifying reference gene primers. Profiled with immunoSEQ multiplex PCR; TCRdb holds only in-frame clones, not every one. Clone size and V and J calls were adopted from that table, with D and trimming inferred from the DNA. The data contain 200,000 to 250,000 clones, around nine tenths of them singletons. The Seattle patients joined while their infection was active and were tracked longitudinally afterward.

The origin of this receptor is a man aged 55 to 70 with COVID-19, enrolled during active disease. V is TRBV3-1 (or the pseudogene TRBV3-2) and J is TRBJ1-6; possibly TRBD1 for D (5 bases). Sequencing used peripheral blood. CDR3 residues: CASSQWRDALHF. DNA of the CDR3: TGTGCCAGCAGCCAATGGAGGGACGCCCTCCACTTT.